These 7 T cell receptor beta chains came from one sample sequenced in a study of tumor-infiltrating lymphocytes in primary liver carcinoma. Unsorted whole blood yielded the blood RNA, and germline DNA was also extracted. Total RNA amounting to roughly 450 ng was the source from which TCR beta cDNA was made with a constant-region primer. Investigators got TCR beta libraries out of three nested multiplex PCR rounds, done with slightly modified ARM-PCR. TRBV1-TRBV30 forward primers paired with a C-beta reverse primer drove the first two PCR rounds, about 9 cycles each. TCRdb re-called the multiplex PCR reads through MiXCR, storing one row per CDR3 protein. The profile shows about 300,000 distinct CDR3 sequences, around three fifths of them singletons. Sequenced input: peripheral blood. The receptors were sampled from a man aged 35 to 55 with primary liver carcinoma and hepatitis B virus infection.

For this clonotype: This may be a read error: a much more frequent sequence differs by one nucleotide. The rearrangement uses TRBV29-1 and TRBJ2-5; possible D gene TRBD1, 6 bases. CDR3 length: 13 residues. Deletions cut 7 bases from V and 1 base from J, with 13 bases between. Germline assignment: CDR1 SQVTM and CDR2 ANQGSEA. CDR3 protein: CSASETGQETQYF. As DNA, the CDR3 is TGCAGCGCCTCGGAGACAGGCCAAGAGACCCAGTACTTC.

The genes are TRBV6-1 and TRBJ1-1, with a tentative D call TRBD1 (5 bases). CDR3 size: 14 residues. V lost 0 bases and J lost 3, with 8 bases in between. The V gene's germline CDR1 is MNHNS and CDR2 SASEGT. The CDR3 region is CASSEAGGYTEAFF. In nucleotides, the CDR3 is TGTGCCAGCAGTGAAGCGGGGGGGTACACTGAAGCTTTCTTT.

This clonotype was recorded at least ten times. J is TRBJ2-7 and V is TRBV6-1, with a possible D match to TRBD2 (6 bases). V gave up 3 bases and J gave up 4 bases, with 28 bases separating them. CDR1 MNHNS and CDR2 SASEGT come from the germline V gene. The CDR3 is 19 residues long. The CDR3 sequence: CASSEARGGGPFTLYEQYF. The CDR3, as DNA: TGTGCCAGCAGTGAGGCGAGGGGAGGAGGACCCTTTACCCTATACGAGCAGTACTTC.

As to this clonotype: At one boundary the junction diverges from the germline segment, which might be a read error. The rearrangement joins TRBV11-1 to TRBJ1-1, with D maybe TRBD1 (6 bases). Germline CDR1 reads SGHAT; CDR2 reads FQDESV (reference sequence). This CDR3 is 13 amino acids long. The CDR3 DNA sequence: TGTGCCAGCAGTCCCCGGGGGGACACTGAAGCTATCTTT. It codes for CASSPRGDTEAIF.

The chain employs TRBV5-6 and TRBJ1-2, with 12 bases fitting TRBD1. Per the germline V gene, CDR1 is SGHDT and CDR2 is YYEEEE. The CDR3 has 15 residues. Trimming at V came to 4 bases and at J to 10 bases, leaving 11 bases not matched to a gene. The CDR3 here is CASSREGQGAMDYTF. The CDR3 DNA is TGTGCCAGCAGCCGCGAGGGACAGGGGGCAATGGACTACACCTTC.

In its sample, this clonotype was seen many times. The gene calls are TRBV11-3 and TRBJ2-5; D is unclear. Germline V gene sequence: CDR1 SGHNT, CDR2 YENEEA. V lost 5 bases, J lost 1 base, and 8 bases lay in between. This CDR3 has 13 amino acids. The CDR3 reads CASSPSGQETQYF. The CDR3 DNA reads as TGTGCCAGCAGCCCGTCAGGCCAAGAGACCCAGTACTTC.

The V gene is TRBV19, the J gene TRBJ2-6, with a weak D call TRBD1 (5 bases). This CDR3 spans 15 amino acids. The V end was cut by 8 bases, the J end by 0 bases, with 11 bases between. Germline loops: CDR1 LNHDA, CDR2 SQIVND (reference sequence). CDR3 nucleotides: TGTGCCAGTCATAAGCAGGGCTCTGGGGCCAACGTCCTGACTTTC. The encoded protein is CASHKQGSGANVLTF.